A selection of T cell receptor beta chains follows, all from one sample in a study of shared clonotypes between healthy human individuals. Produced via immunoSEQ multiplex PCR; TCRdb's table is partial and in-frame only. The data hold around 990,000 clones, with 77% observed a single time. The specimen sequenced was memory CD4+ T cells from PBMCs. Source of these receptors: a man in his late teens or twenties in good health. Some clones in this sample may be carry-over from other donors' samples. Both conserved end residues are part of each CDR3. D genes are given only for firm matches. Rows may omit the clone size; those that give it use once, few, many or a size class.

>TRBV15|.|TRBJ1-5|TRBD1
TGTGCCACCAGCAGATGGGACAGTAATCAGCCCCAGCATTTT
CATSRWDSNQPQHF
>TRBV28|.|TRBJ1-5|.
TGTGCCAGCAGTTTAAGGGGCCGGGTCGGGTTGGCCCAGCATTTT
CASSLRGRVGLAQHF
>TRBV5-6|.|TRBJ2-1|TRBD1
TGTGCCAGCAGCGTAAGGCCAGGGGGCTTAGACCAGTTCTTC
CASSVRPGGLDQFF
>TRBV5-6|.|TRBJ2-3|TRBD2
TGTGCCAGCAGCTTCGCAAGCGGGAGGACAGATACGCAGTATTTT
CASSFASGRTDTQYF
>TRBV13|once|TRBJ2-7|TRBD1
TGTGCCAGCAGCACCTCATCCCGGGACAGGGCCAACGAGCAGTACTTC
CASSTSSRDRANEQYF
>TRBV30|.|TRBJ2-2|.
TGTGCATGGAGTGTTTGGGGTACCGGGGGGCTGTTTTTT
CAWSVWGTGGLFF
>TRBV2|once|TRBJ2-7|.
TGTGCCAGCACTCGCCGGGACACCTCTTACGAGCAGTACTTC
CASTRRDTSYEQYF
>TRBV7-8|.|TRBJ2-5|TRBD1
TGTGCCAGCAGCTTATACAGGGGTGGAGAGACCCAGTACTTC
CASSLYRGGETQYF
>TRBV5-6|.|TRBJ2-2|.
TGTGCCAGCAGCTTGGTGGGCCCGTACGCCGGGGAGCTGTTTTTT
CASSLVGPYAGELFF
>TRBV6-1|.|TRBJ1-3|.
TGTGCCAGCAGTGTAGACCTGGGTATTTCTGGAAACACCATATATTTT
CASSVDLGISGNTIYF
>TRBV6-5|once|TRBJ1-2|.
TGTGCCAGCACCATACAGGGTAGAGAGGGCTACACCTTC
CASTIQGREGYTF
>TRBV5-1|few|TRBJ1-5|TRBD1
TGCGCCAGCAGCTACCGACAGGGCAGTCAGCCCCAGCATTTT
CASSYRQGSQPQHF
>TRBV6-1|.|TRBJ2-3|.
TGTGCCAGCAGAGTGGGGCCGGCGCGAGATACGCAGTATTTT
CASRVGPARDTQYF
>TRBV28|.|TRBJ1-2|TRBD1
TGTGCCAGCAGTTTATACGTCGAGGGGGCCGGCTACACCTTC
CASSLYVEGAGYTF
>TRBV7-2|few|TRBJ1-3|.
TGTGCCAGCAGCCCCGACAGTCGGTTAGACACCATATATTTT
CASSPDSRLDTIYF
>TRBV25-1|.|TRBJ1-1|.
TGTGCCAGCAGTCCCATAGGGGCTGAAGCTTTCTTT
CASSPIGAEAFF
>TRBV5-6|.|TRBJ1-6|.
TGTGCCAGCAGCCTCAGGGGAACAGGGTCACCCCTCCACTTT
CASSLRGTGSPLHF
>TRBV6-1|.|TRBJ2-7|.
TGTGCCAGCACCCCCACCCATACCTACGAGCAGTACTTC
CASTPTHTYEQYF
>TRBV5-1|.|TRBJ2-2|TRBD2
TGCGCCAGCAGCTGGACTAGCAACACCGGGGAGCTGTTTTTT
CASSWTSNTGELFF
>TRBV7-8|.|TRBJ2-7|TRBD2
TGTGCCAGCAGTCTAGCGGGAGACCTCTCCTACGAGCAGTACTTC
CASSLAGDLSYEQYF
>TRBV9|.|TRBJ2-3|.
TGTGCCAGCAGCCTCCGGGGGTTCGAGACAGATACGCAGTATTTT
CASSLRGFETDTQYF
>TRBV27|.|TRBJ2-3|TRBD2
TGTGCCAGCAGTCTTCTAGCGGGCGGGGATACGCAGTATTTT
CASSLLAGGDTQYF